This T cell receptor beta chain was captured in a study of T cell repertoires in cytomegalovirus infection. Study details: Carrying CMV and the relevant HLA type showed in public TCR beta signatures.

The table lists this clonotype with a few counts. Its antigen is still unknown. TCRdb reprocessed the reads with MiXCR, giving one entry per CDR3 protein. Found here are about 770,000 distinct CDR3 sequences, approximately 32% of them singletons; the top ten hold under 15%. Study-wide results and caveats: Individuals carrying CMV plus the relevant HLA were identified by cumulative frequency of public TCR beta families.

Germline CDR1 and CDR2: LNHDA and SQIVND (reference sequence). V was cut by 3 bases and J by 6 bases, with 18 bases left in between. The CDR3 has 16 residues. The origin of this receptor is a human donor in good health (CMV status not recorded). Some clones in this sample may be carry-over from other donors' samples. The sample was cultured CD8+ T cells from PBMCs, taken from culture after CMV antigen stimulation. The gene calls are TRBV19 and TRBJ1-5, with a possible D match to TRBD1 (5 bases). CDR3 DNA: TGTGCCAGTAGTATTGAGGGACTTATAGCGACTCAGCCCCAGCATTTT. Residues: CASSIEGLIATQPQHF.